This entry lists 21 T cell receptor beta chains sequenced from one sample in a study of cytomegalovirus exposure and HLA in healthy donors (dated by TCRdb to 2016 to 2017). Libraries were made using the immunoSEQ multiplex PCR assay. For the multiplex PCR, a mixture combining 60 forward primers for TCR Vbeta segments and 13 reverse primers for TCR Jbeta segments was used. The source is immuneACCESS, and TCRdb retained only in-frame sequences with V and J called. Part of the clones is not carried over; for the studies checked, unresolved V genes explain less than half of this, and the remainder is unexplained. The sample table shows around 81,000 clones, and about 60% are seen once. The ten top clones hold about 5.7% of the sample. The sequenced sample was PBMCs. The origin of the receptors is a man aged 25 to 40 in good health and CMV-seropositive.

This clone was observed at least ten times. The V gene is TRBV28, the J gene TRBJ1-2; possibly TRBD1 for D (5 bases). The CDR3 length is 15 residues. Germline V lookup: CDR1 MDHEN, CDR2 SYDVKM. V lost 3 bases to trimming and J lost 0 bases, with 11 bases between them. The CDR3 region has the DNA TGTGCCAGCAGTTTTGGGGGGAGCGCTAACTATGGCTACACCTTC. The encoded protein is CASSFGGSANYGYTF.

The rearrangement links TRBV7-9 to TRBJ2-7, with 7 bases that match TRBD1. Trimming cost V 5 bases and J 5 bases; bases outside gene matches: 9. CDR3 length: 14 residues. Germline V gene data show CDR1 as SEHNR and CDR2 as FQNEAQ (reference sequence). The CDR3 DNA reads as TGTGCCAGCAGCCCGCCGGGACAGCCGCACGAGCAGTACTTC. This gives the protein CASSPPGQPHEQYF.

V usage is TRBV10-3 and J usage is TRBJ2-5, with D tentatively TRBD1 (6 bases). Germline values: CDR1 ENHRY, CDR2 SYGVKD. The V and J ends lost 10 bases and 4 bases respectively, with 10 bases between them. CDR3 length equals 11 residues. Here the CDR3 DNA reads TGTGCCACACAGGGTGGAGAGACCCAGTACTTC. This translates into CATQGGETQYF.

The table lists this clone with a few counts. V usage is TRBV6-1 and J usage is TRBJ2-5; D gene uncertain. This CDR3 spans 11 amino acids. Trimming left V 7 bases short and J 3 bases short, with 6 bases between. In germline, CDR1 is MNHNS, CDR2 SASEGT. The CDR3 DNA follows: TGTGCCAGCATGAGAAAAGAGACCCAGTACTTC. Residues: CASMRKETQYF.

This clone has just a few counts. The rearrangement joins TRBV9 to TRBJ2-3; the match to TRBD2 covers 8 bases. The CDR3 is 17 amino acids. Germline CDR1 is SGDLS and CDR2 is YYNGEE. V dropped 0 bases and J dropped 2; count of bases not matched to a gene: 8. The CDR3 sequence: CASSVEAGGVNTDTQYF. In nucleotides, the CDR3 is TGTGCCAGCAGCGTAGAGGCGGGAGGCGTGAACACAGATACGCAGTATTTT.

The chain recombines TRBV11-2 with TRBJ1-1; D possibly corresponds to TRBD1 (5 bases). The CDR3 has 14 amino acids. Germline loops: CDR1 SGHAT, CDR2 FQNNGV. V was pared by 4 bases and J by 3 bases, with 12 bases between. The CDR3: CASSSGRGYTEAFF. The DNA for the CDR3 is TGTGCCAGCAGCTCCGGCCGGGGGTACACTGAAGCTTTCTTT.

The chain couples TRBV4-3 to TRBJ1-2; the D is unclear. This CDR3 has 15 residues. Germline loops: CDR1 LGHNA, CDR2 YSLEER. Trimming shortened V by 1 base and J by 2 bases, and 11 bases separated the two germline ends. CDR3 sequence (DNA): TGCGCCAGCAGCCAAGTTTTAGGCGGGAACTATGGCTACACCTTC. This gives the protein CASSQVLGGNYGYTF.

V gene TRBV5-1 combines with J gene TRBJ2-5, with 7 positions matching TRBD2. The CDR3 contains 14 residues. Germline assignment: CDR1 SGHRS and CDR2 YFSETQ. J gave up 3 bases and V 6 bases, and 8 bases lay outside the gene matches. The DNA for the CDR3 is TGCGCCAGCAATTTTGCGGGGGATAAAGAGACCCAGTACTTC. This gives the protein CASNFAGDKETQYF.

This clone has a handful of counts. This chain uses TRBV18 with TRBJ1-2; a weak D match, TRBD1 (6 bases). Germline CDR1 is KGHSH and CDR2 is LQKENI. V lost 2 bases and J lost 1, with 17 bases in between. The CDR3 is made up of 17 amino acids. CDR3 DNA sequence: TGTGCCAGCTCACCAACTTACGGGGGGCGCGATAACTATGGCTACACCTTC. The encoded protein is CASSPTYGGRDNYGYTF.

The chain links TRBV6-1 to TRBJ2-7, with 7 bases aligning to TRBD2. CDR3 length equals 14 residues. In germline, CDR1 is MNHNS, CDR2 SASEGT. The V gene end was trimmed by 4 bases and the J gene end by 2 bases; junction bases not matched to a gene: 5. The CDR3 is CASSGTGGTYEQYF. The CDR3 DNA reads as TGTGCCAGCAGTGGGACGGGAGGTACCTACGAGCAGTACTTC.

This chain links TRBV30 with TRBJ2-5; TRBD2 matches 12 bases. CDR1 is GTSNPN, CDR2 SVGIG, per germline (reference sequence). The CDR3 contains 16 residues. Germline trimming cut 3 bases from V and 3 bases from J; bases unmatched to any gene: 8. The CDR3 region has the DNA TGTGCCTGGAGGCGACTAGCGGGGGAGCTGAAAGAGACCCAGTACTTC. Translation gives CAWRRLAGELKETQYF.

The chain recombines TRBV27 with TRBJ2-1; D uncertain. The germline V gene has CDR1 MNHEY and CDR2 SMNVEV (reference sequence). This CDR3 spans 13 amino acids. V was shortened by 4 bases and J by 4 bases, with 8 bases between the two germline ends. The CDR3 sequence: CASSSPTYNEQFF. CDR3 in DNA: TGTGCCAGCAGTTCCCCCACTTACAATGAGCAGTTCTTC.

Only a few counts were recorded for this clone. The gene calls are TRBV11-3 and TRBJ2-7; 7 bases align to TRBD1. The trim removed 5 bases at V and 2 bases at J, leaving 12 bases unmatched. Germline V gives CDR1 SGHNT, CDR2 YENEEA. The CDR3 totals 16 residues. CDR3 sequence: CASSPREHRGAYEQYF. The CDR3 bases are TGTGCCAGCAGCCCAAGAGAACACAGGGGCGCCTACGAGCAGTACTTC.

The gene calls are TRBV29-1 and TRBJ2-7; TRBD2 matches 9 bases. The CDR3 loop spans 14 amino acids. With V trimmed by 6 bases and J by 0 bases, 6 bases remained unmatched. Looked up from germline, CDR1 is SQVTM and CDR2 is ANQGSEA. CDR3 amino acids: CSVGVAGVSYEQYF. CDR3 sequence (DNA): TGCAGCGTGGGTGTAGCGGGAGTCTCCTACGAGCAGTACTTC.

The chain recombines TRBV5-1 with TRBJ2-1; D perhaps matches TRBD1 (5 bases). The CDR3 is made up of 15 amino acids. The V end was cut by 1 base, the J end by 4 bases, with 12 bases between. The germline V gene encodes CDR1 SGHRS and CDR2 YFSETQ. The CDR3 here is CASSLSSGIYNEQFF. CDR3 nucleotide sequence: TGCGCCAGCAGCTTGAGTTCAGGGATATACAATGAGCAGTTCTTC.

The chain links TRBV28 to TRBJ1-2, with 7 bases aligning to TRBD1. The CDR3 consists of 11 residues. The germline gives CDR1 MDHEN, CDR2 SYDVKM. The V and J ends lost 5 bases and 8 bases, in that order; junction bases with no gene match: 2. CDR3 sequence (DNA): TGTGCCAGCAGTGACAGGGTCGGCTACACCTTC. Protein sequence: CASSDRVGYTF.

This clone was seen once. The gene calls are TRBV30 and TRBJ2-5; 10 nucleotides align to TRBD2. The DNA end is a closer match to TRBJ2-7, so the J assignment may be wrong. Germline lookup yields CDR1 GTSNPN and CDR2 SVGIG (reference sequence). The CDR3 runs to 15 residues. As DNA, the CDR3 is TGTGCCTGGAGTTTTAGCGGGGGGTGGTCCTACGAGCAGTACTTC. Encoded protein: CAWSFSGGWSYEQYF.

The chain joins TRBV7-9 to TRBJ2-7; tentatively, D is TRBD1 (6 bases). Trimming cost V 4 bases and J 2 bases, with 12 bases left between them. The CDR3 sequence is 14 residues long. The germline gives CDR1 SEHNR, CDR2 FQNEAQ (reference sequence). The CDR3 region has the DNA TGTGCCAGCAGCTCACAATGGACAGCCTACGAGCAGTACTTC. Protein: CASSSQWTAYEQYF.

In DNA form, the CDR3 reads TGCGCCAGCAGCTTGGAAGGGGGCTGGAATTCACCCCTCCACTTT. Translating gives CASSLEGGWNSPLHF. The rearrangement links TRBV5-1 to TRBJ1-6, with 7 bases fitting TRBD1. Germline CDR1 and CDR2: SGHRS and YFSETQ. Trimming removed 0 bases from V and 7 bases from J; junction bases left unmatched: 4. The CDR3 is 15 amino acids.

This clone was counted between two and nine times. The CDR3 spells CASSSGDRDSIYTDTQYF. CDR3 bases: TGTGCCAGCAGCTCCGGTGATAGGGACAGTATCTACACAGATACGCAGTATTTT. The chain links TRBV7-2 to TRBJ2-3; TRBD1 matches 7 bases. The CDR3 contains 18 residues. Germline values: CDR1 SGHTA, CDR2 FQGNSA. V dropped 4 bases and J dropped 2; count of bases not matched to a gene: 15.

J is TRBJ2-7 and V is TRBV4-2; D is perhaps TRBD1 (6 bases). The CDR3 runs 15 residues. The germline CDR1 and CDR2 sequences are LGHNA and YNFKEQ. Trimming took off 2 bases at V and 2 bases at J, with 13 bases between the two ends. The CDR3 DNA reads as TGTGCCAGCAGCCAACCGGGACACAAAACCTACGAGCAGTACTTC. Its translation is CASSQPGHKTYEQYF.